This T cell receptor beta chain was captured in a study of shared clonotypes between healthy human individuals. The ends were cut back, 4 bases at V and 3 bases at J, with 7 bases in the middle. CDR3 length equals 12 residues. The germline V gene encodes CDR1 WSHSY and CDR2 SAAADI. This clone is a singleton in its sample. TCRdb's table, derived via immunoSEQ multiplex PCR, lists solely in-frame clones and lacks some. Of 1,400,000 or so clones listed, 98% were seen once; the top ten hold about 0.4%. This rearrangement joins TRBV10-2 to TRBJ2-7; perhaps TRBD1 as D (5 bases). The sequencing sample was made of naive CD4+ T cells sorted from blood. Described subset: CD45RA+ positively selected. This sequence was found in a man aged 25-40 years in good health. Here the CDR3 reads CASSGQIYEQYF. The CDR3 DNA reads TGCGCCAGCAGTGGACAGATCTACGAGCAGTACTTC.